The 8 T cell receptor beta chains presented below share a single source sample, sequenced in a study of spatial heterogeneity in lung cancer. Indicated time point: sample taken at primary tumor resection. Unsorted whole RNA samples from tumor, nontumor lung or frozen PBMC were sequenced. TCRdb independently ran MiXCR on the 5' RACE reads; one entry per CDR3 protein. The sample records approximately 250 distinct CDR3 sequences, approximately 40% being singletons. Source: PBMCs, taken at surgery. All receptors derive from a male donor with early-stage non-small cell lung cancer.

In its sample, this clonotype was seen a few times. With the library built for alpha chains, this beta chain is off target and its frequency is not meaningful. The rearrangement uses TRBV19 and TRBJ2-6, with D perhaps TRBD1 (6 bases). Between the trimmed V and J ends, which lost 3 bases and 0 bases, there was a span of 12 bases. The CDR3 loop spans 17 amino acids. Germline CDR1 is LNHDA and CDR2 is SQIVND (reference sequence). CDR3 sequence reads: CASSIQGTSSGANVLTF. The CDR3 coding sequence is TGTGCCAGTAGTATTCAGGGGACGAGCTCTGGGGCCAACGTCCTGACTTTC.

About this clonotype itself: A library made for alpha chains picked up this beta chain off target, so its size means little. The rearrangement uses TRBV27 and TRBJ2-3; TRBD1 matches 7 bases. The CDR3 has 15 residues. Per the germline V gene, CDR1 is MNHEY and CDR2 is SMNVEV (reference sequence). Trimming cost V 5 bases and J 1 base; bases outside gene matches: 6. The DNA for the CDR3 is TGTGCCAGCAGTGAGGACAGGAGCCGCACAGATACGCAGTATTTT. It translates to CASSEDRSRTDTQYF.

In regard to this clonotype: In a library made to pick up alpha chains, this beta chain is a stray read with a size that means little. This chain links TRBV6-2 or TRBV6-3 with TRBJ2-7; D unclear. This CDR3 has 13 amino acids. Trimming shortened V by 3 bases and J by 3 bases, and 9 bases separated the two germline ends. Germline lookup yields CDR1 MNHEY and CDR2 SVGEGT. CDR3 DNA sequence: TGTGCCAGCAGTTATGGAGCCGACTACGAGCAGTACTTC. It encodes CASSYGADYEQYF.

This clonotype was observed a few times. Because this beta chain is a stray read in a library intended to capture alpha chains, its abundance should not be given much weight. The chain links TRBV29-1 to TRBJ2-1; 11 nucleotides agree with TRBD1. The V gene end was trimmed by 4 bases and the J gene end by 8 bases; junction bases not matched to a gene: 7. Germline V lookup: CDR1 SQVTM, CDR2 ANQGSEA. The CDR3 sequence is 14 residues long. In nucleotides, the CDR3 is TGCAGCGTTGTAGGACAGGGGGCGGAAGATGAGCAGTTCTTC. Protein product: CSVVGQGAEDEQFF.

About this clonotype: This beta chain is an unintended read in a library built for alpha chains; its size means little. The chain joins TRBV6-1 to TRBJ2-5, with a tentative D call TRBD2 (5 bases). Germline lookup yields CDR1 MNHNS and CDR2 SASEGT. The CDR3 loop spans 14 amino acids. Trimming cost V 6 bases and J 2 bases, with 13 bases left between them. The CDR3 DNA reads TGTGCCAGCAGGCGTAGCGAGGTTCAAGAGACCCAGTACTTC. Amino acids: CASRRSEVQETQYF.

In regard to this clonotype: The library was designed around alpha chains, so this beta chain is a stray read whose abundance carries little weight. The chain carries TRBV20-1 and TRBJ2-3; D is ambiguous. This CDR3 is built from 11 residues. CDR1 is DFQATT and CDR2 is SNEGSKA in the germline V gene (reference sequence). Trimming removed 3 bases from V and 4 bases from J, with 5 bases in between. The CDR3 region is CSARFSDTQYF. The CDR3 DNA sequence: TGCAGTGCTAGGTTCTCAGATACGCAGTATTTT.

Details on this clonotype: The library was prepared for alpha chains; this beta chain is a stray read, so its frequency means little. The rearrangement joins TRBV6-5 to TRBJ1-5; D gene ambiguous. The CDR3 is made up of 14 amino acids. Germline loops: CDR1 MNHEY, CDR2 SVGAGI. The ends were cut back, 4 bases at V and 7 bases at J, with 14 bases in the middle. The CDR3: CASSSSSRAQPQHF. CDR3 DNA: TGTGCCAGCAGTTCCAGCTCCCGAGCCCAGCCCCAGCATTTT.

In its sample, this clonotype ranks as hyperexpanded (1% or more). A library prepared for alpha chains yielded this beta chain as an off-target read; its size is of little meaning. The rearrangement links TRBV6-5 to TRBJ2-7; D might be TRBD1 (5 bases). There are 13 residues in the CDR3. CDR1 and CDR2 (germline): MNHEY, SVGAGI. With 0 bases removed from V and 6 bases from J, the gap between germline ends came to 9 bases. The CDR3 DNA follows: TGTGCCAGCAGTTACTCGAAGGGGTCCGAGCAGTACTTC. Translation gives CASSYSKGSEQYF.